A single TCR beta chain is shown here with its context. The antigen remains undetermined. This specimen belongs to a study of PD-1 blockade in mismatch repair-deficient tumors. Study conclusions and caveats: Tumor-resident clones, often undetectable pretreatment in blood, expanded then contracted after pembrolizumab.

TCRdb's copy holds only in-frame clones and misses some; the assay was immunoSEQ multiplex PCR. The sample has 120,000 or so clones; about 88% are singletons. CDR3 size: 15 residues. Trimming stripped 3 bases from V and 2 bases from J, with 13 bases between. Germline V gene lookup returns CDR1 SGDLS and CDR2 YYNGEE. This receptor was taken from an adult with mismatch repair-deficient cancer. V gene TRBV9 combines with J gene TRBJ2-3; maybe TRBD1 (6 bases). Source: peripheral blood, taken 44 weeks after starting pembrolizumab. The CDR3 DNA is TGTGCCAGCAGCGCCGGACAGAAAAACACAGATACGCAGTATTTT. Amino acid sequence: CASSAGQKNTDTQYF.